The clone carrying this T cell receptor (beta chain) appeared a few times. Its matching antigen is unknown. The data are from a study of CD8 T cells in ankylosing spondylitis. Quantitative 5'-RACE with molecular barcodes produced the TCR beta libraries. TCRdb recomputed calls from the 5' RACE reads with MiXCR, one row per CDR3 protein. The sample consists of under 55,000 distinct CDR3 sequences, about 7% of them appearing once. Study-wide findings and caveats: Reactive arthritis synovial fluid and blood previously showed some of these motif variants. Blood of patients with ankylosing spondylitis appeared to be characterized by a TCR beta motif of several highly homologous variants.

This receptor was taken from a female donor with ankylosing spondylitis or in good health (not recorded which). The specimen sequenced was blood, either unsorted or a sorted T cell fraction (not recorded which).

The CDR3 protein is CASSSGTGIETQYF. CDR3 bases: TGCGCCAGCAGCTCCGGGACAGGGATAGAGACCCAGTACTTC. V gene TRBV5-1 combines with J gene TRBJ2-5; 9 bases are a match to TRBD1. Germline CDR1 reads SGHRS; CDR2 reads YFSETQ. This CDR3 region has 14 residues. V shed 3 bases, J shed 4 bases, and the junction held 4 bases outside the gene matches. Filled out from reference TRBV5-1 and TRBJ2-5, the complete variable domain reads KAGVTQTPRYLIKTRGQQVTLSCSPISGHRSVSWYQQTPGQGLQFLFEYFSETQRNKGNFPGRFSGRQFSNSRSEMNVSTLELGDSALYLCASSSGTGIETQYFGPGTRLLVL.